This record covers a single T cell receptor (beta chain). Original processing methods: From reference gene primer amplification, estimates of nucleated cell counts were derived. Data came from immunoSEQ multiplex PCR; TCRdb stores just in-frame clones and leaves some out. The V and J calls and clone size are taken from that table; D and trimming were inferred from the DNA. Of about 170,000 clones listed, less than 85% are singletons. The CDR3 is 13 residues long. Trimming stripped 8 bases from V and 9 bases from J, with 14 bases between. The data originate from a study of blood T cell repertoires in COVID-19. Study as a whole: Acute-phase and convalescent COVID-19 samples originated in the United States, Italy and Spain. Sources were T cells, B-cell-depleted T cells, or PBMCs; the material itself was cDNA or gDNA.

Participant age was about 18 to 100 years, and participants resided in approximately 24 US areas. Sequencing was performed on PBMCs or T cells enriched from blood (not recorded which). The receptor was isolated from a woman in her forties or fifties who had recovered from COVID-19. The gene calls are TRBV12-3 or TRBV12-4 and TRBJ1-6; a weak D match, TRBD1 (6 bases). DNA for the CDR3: TGTGCCAGCTCAGGGGCTATCATTTCACCCCTCCACTTT. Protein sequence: CASSGAIISPLHF.